The rows below give T cell receptor beta chains drawn from one sample of a study of cytomegalovirus exposure and HLA in healthy donors. The assay was immunoSEQ multiplex PCR, and TCRdb's table has in-frame clones only and misses some. This sample has 84,000 or so clones, with under 80% found just once. Sequencing was done on a sample of PBMCs. The receptors stem from a male donor in good health and CMV-seronegative. Both conserved end residues are part of each CDR3. The D gene is left open where the match is weak. The size of a clone is reported for some rows only, either as once, few or many, or as a class for expanded clones.

j_call: TRBJ1-1; d_call: -; clone_size: -; v_call: TRBV5-1; cdr3_length: 14; cdr3_aa: CASSLSTMNTEAFF; cdr3_nt: TGCGCCAGCAGCCTTTCTACGATGAACACTGAAGCTTTCTTT
j_call: TRBJ2-5; d_call: TRBD2; clone_size: -; v_call: TRBV5-6; cdr3_length: 16; cdr3_aa: CASSLTTSGRVETQYF; cdr3_nt: TGTGCCAGCAGCTTGACGACTAGCGGGAGAGTAGAGACCCAGTACTTC
j_call: TRBJ1-2; d_call: -; clone_size: -; v_call: TRBV19; cdr3_length: 13; cdr3_aa: CASRISVNYGYTF; cdr3_nt: TGCGCCAGTCGTATTAGCGTTAACTATGGCTACACCTTC
j_call: TRBJ2-7; d_call: TRBD1; clone_size: -; v_call: TRBV7-2; cdr3_length: 14; cdr3_aa: CASRQDRGFYEQYF; cdr3_nt: TGTGCCAGCAGACAGGACAGGGGTTTCTACGAGCAGTACTTC
j_call: TRBJ2-3; d_call: TRBD1; clone_size: -; v_call: TRBV5-6; cdr3_length: 18; cdr3_aa: CASSSRKRQGAFTDTQYF; cdr3_nt: TGTGCCAGCAGCTCCCGGAAGAGACAGGGGGCCTTCACAGATACGCAGTATTTT
j_call: TRBJ1-1; d_call: TRBD1; clone_size: once; v_call: TRBV6-6; cdr3_length: 15; cdr3_aa: CASSFPRQGNTEAFF; cdr3_nt: TGTGCCAGCAGTTTCCCCCGACAGGGGAACACTGAAGCTTTCTTT
j_call: TRBJ2-1; d_call: -; clone_size: -; v_call: TRBV7-6; cdr3_length: 16; cdr3_aa: CASSLEEGGLYNEQFF; cdr3_nt: TGTGCCAGCAGCTTAGAGGAGGGGGGGCTCTACAATGAGCAGTTCTTC
j_call: TRBJ2-3; d_call: -; clone_size: -; v_call: TRBV29-1; cdr3_length: 16; cdr3_aa: CSAFLEEGPSTDTQYF; cdr3_nt: TGCAGCGCCTTTCTGGAGGAAGGGCCTAGCACAGATACGCAGTATTTT
j_call: TRBJ1-2; d_call: -; clone_size: -; v_call: TRBV30; cdr3_length: 19; cdr3_aa: CAWSVEYTLKGDPNYGYTF; cdr3_nt: TGTGCCTGGAGTGTAGAGTATACCTTAAAGGGGGATCCCAACTATGGCTACACCTTC
j_call: TRBJ2-5; d_call: -; clone_size: -; v_call: TRBV9; cdr3_length: 14; cdr3_aa: CASSVSATVETQYF; cdr3_nt: TGTGCCAGCAGCGTATCAGCGACCGTAGAGACCCAGTACTTC
j_call: TRBJ1-1; d_call: TRBD1; clone_size: -; v_call: TRBV7-9; cdr3_length: 16; cdr3_aa: CASSPDRLGGYTEAFF; cdr3_nt: TGTGCCAGCAGCCCGGACAGGTTGGGTGGGTACACTGAAGCTTTCTTT
j_call: TRBJ1-1; d_call: TRBD1; clone_size: -; v_call: TRBV19; cdr3_length: 16; cdr3_aa: CASSISWTGGITEAFF; cdr3_nt: TGTGCCAGTAGTATTTCTTGGACAGGGGGCATCACTGAAGCTTTCTTT
j_call: TRBJ2-3; d_call: TRBD1; clone_size: -; v_call: TRBV9; cdr3_length: 15; cdr3_aa: CASSVRTGSTDTQYF; cdr3_nt: TGTGCCAGCAGCGTACGGACAGGTAGCACAGATACGCAGTATTTT
j_call: TRBJ2-3; d_call: -; clone_size: -; v_call: TRBV7-2; cdr3_length: 17; cdr3_aa: CASSGEYTGLSTDTQYF; cdr3_nt: TGTGCCAGCAGCGGCGAGTACACAGGGTTGAGCACAGATACGCAGTATTTT
j_call: TRBJ2-6; d_call: -; clone_size: -; v_call: TRBV9; cdr3_length: 15; cdr3_aa: CASSNLYSGANVLTF; cdr3_nt: TGTGCCAGCAGCAACCTCTACTCTGGGGCCAACGTCCTGACTTTC
j_call: TRBJ2-2; d_call: TRBD2; clone_size: -; v_call: TRBV28; cdr3_length: 17; cdr3_aa: CASGGLAGRKNTGELFF; cdr3_nt: TGTGCCAGCGGGGGACTAGCGGGAAGAAAGAACACCGGGGAGCTGTTTTTT
j_call: TRBJ1-5; d_call: TRBD1; clone_size: -; v_call: TRBV27; cdr3_length: 16; cdr3_aa: CASSLRTGPPGLPQHF; cdr3_nt: TGTGCCAGCAGTTTAAGGACAGGGCCCCCCGGATTGCCCCAGCATTTT
j_call: TRBJ1-5; d_call: -; clone_size: -; v_call: TRBV28; cdr3_length: 12; cdr3_aa: CASSLLYQPQHF; cdr3_nt: TGTGCCAGCAGTTTACTCTATCAGCCCCAGCATTTT
j_call: TRBJ1-2; d_call: -; clone_size: few; v_call: TRBV10-3; cdr3_length: 15; cdr3_aa: CAISEPLYANYGYTF; cdr3_nt: TGTGCCATCAGTGAGCCACTATACGCTAACTATGGCTACACCTTC
j_call: TRBJ2-1; d_call: TRBD2; clone_size: once; v_call: TRBV4-3; cdr3_length: 15; cdr3_aa: CASSLASGDPNEQFF; cdr3_nt: TGCGCCAGCAGCCTTGCTAGCGGGGACCCGAATGAGCAGTTCTTC
j_call: TRBJ1-1; d_call: TRBD1; clone_size: -; v_call: TRBV29-1; cdr3_length: 14; cdr3_aa: CSVYDRARNTEAFF; cdr3_nt: TGCAGCGTCTACGACAGGGCTAGGAACACTGAAGCTTTCTTT
j_call: TRBJ1-2; d_call: TRBD1; clone_size: few; v_call: TRBV11-2; cdr3_length: 15; cdr3_aa: CASSAGQETIYGYTF; cdr3_nt: TGTGCCAGCAGCGCGGGACAGGAGACAATCTATGGCTACACCTTC
j_call: TRBJ2-1; d_call: TRBD2; clone_size: -; v_call: TRBV11-3; cdr3_length: 16; cdr3_aa: CASSLQGTSGYNEQFF; cdr3_nt: TGTGCCAGCAGCTTACAAGGGACTAGCGGGTACAATGAGCAGTTCTTC
j_call: TRBJ2-1; d_call: TRBD1; clone_size: few; v_call: TRBV4-3; cdr3_length: 16; cdr3_aa: CASSQDAGGAGNEQFF; cdr3_nt: TGCGCCAGCAGCCAAGATGCAGGGGGCGCGGGCAATGAGCAGTTCTTC
j_call: TRBJ1-4; d_call: -; clone_size: -; v_call: TRBV4-1; cdr3_length: 14; cdr3_aa: CASSQVVAAEKLFF; cdr3_nt: TGCGCCAGCAGCCAGGTCGTGGCGGCTGAAAAACTGTTTTTT
j_call: TRBJ1-3; d_call: TRBD1; clone_size: -; v_call: TRBV14; cdr3_length: 17; cdr3_aa: CASSQDSAGGTRNTIYF; cdr3_nt: TGTGCCAGCAGCCAAGATTCAGCAGGGGGCACGAGAAACACCATATATTTT
j_call: TRBJ1-1; d_call: -; clone_size: few; v_call: TRBV6-5; cdr3_length: 14; cdr3_aa: CASSYSSQGREAFF; cdr3_nt: TGTGCCAGCAGTTACTCATCACAGGGAAGGGAAGCTTTCTTT
j_call: TRBJ1-5; d_call: -; clone_size: -; v_call: TRBV4-1; cdr3_length: 13; cdr3_aa: CASSQAVHQPQHF; cdr3_nt: TGCGCCAGCAGCCAAGCAGTTCATCAGCCCCAGCATTTT
j_call: TRBJ2-5; d_call: -; clone_size: -; v_call: TRBV10-3; cdr3_length: 11; cdr3_aa: CATRGGETQYF; cdr3_nt: TGTGCCACCCGTGGGGGGGAGACCCAGTACTTC
j_call: TRBJ1-2; d_call: -; clone_size: -; v_call: TRBV25-1; cdr3_length: 13; cdr3_aa: CASRSGKNYGYTF; cdr3_nt: TGTGCCAGCAGATCCGGGAAAAACTATGGCTACACCTTC
j_call: TRBJ2-3; d_call: -; clone_size: -; v_call: TRBV25-1; cdr3_length: 13; cdr3_aa: CASSHTGPDTQYF; cdr3_nt: TGTGCCAGCAGTCATACAGGGCCAGATACGCAGTATTTT
j_call: TRBJ2-7; d_call: TRBD2; clone_size: -; v_call: TRBV10-1; cdr3_length: 18; cdr3_aa: CASSDSPAGGGGTYEQYF; cdr3_nt: TGCGCCAGCAGTGACTCGCCAGCGGGAGGGGGAGGGACCTACGAGCAGTACTTC
j_call: TRBJ2-1; d_call: TRBD2; clone_size: once; v_call: TRBV15; cdr3_length: 18; cdr3_aa: CATSGGKFGTSGDNEQFF; cdr3_nt: TGTGCCACCAGCGGAGGGAAATTTGGGACTAGCGGGGACAATGAGCAGTTCTTC